This T cell receptor (beta chain) is from a study of technical replicates of blood from a few donors. Sequencing was performed with immunoSEQ multiplex PCR; in TCRdb, only in-frame clones are kept and a portion is missing. Of around 100,000 clones in the sample, roughly 95% were seen once. V was pared by 0 bases and J by 5 bases, with 12 bases of the junction left unmatched. Germline loops: CDR1 LNHDA, CDR2 SQIVND (reference sequence). This CDR3 spans 17 amino acids. The TCR was taken from a human donor in good health. V gene TRBV19 combines with J gene TRBJ1-2; 7 positions agree with TRBD1. The sequencing sample was made of T cells isolated from PBMCs. The CDR3 sequence: CASSIDLTTGLGYGYTF. The CDR3 DNA reads TGTGCCAGTAGTATAGACTTAACGACAGGGCTGGGGTATGGCTACACCTTC.